This T cell receptor (beta chain) was observed in a study of vaccination and CD4 T cells after COVID-19. About the study: Overlapping peptides covering the spike proteins of SARS-CoV-2, HCoV-NL63, HCoV-OC43 and HCoV-229E were added to stimulate cells. Study findings and constraints: Vaccine-specific clones numbering 304 of 307 showed spike mono-reactivity in convalescent patients.

At the Johns Hopkins FTIC core, DNA taken from cultured CD4+ T cells was sequenced by way of the Oncomine TCR Beta short-read assay. TCRdb recomputed calls from the PCR reads with MiXCR, one row per CDR3 protein. This table holds around 2,400 distinct CDR3 sequences, about 20% found once. This clonotype rates as medium-sized. The antigen is unknown. Treatment indicated: roughly 11-day PBMC culture with coronavirus spike peptide pools or control peptides (ViraFEST assay). Prior to the COVID-19 pandemic (2011-2018), the unexposed donor's CD4+ T cells were collected. TCRs were sequenced by ViraFEST after antigen-specific T cells had been expanded with peptide pools. The culture of two million PBMCs per well included roughly 10 IU/ml IL-2 and about 9.9 ug/ml peptide pools. CDR1 is SEHNR and CDR2 is FQNEAQ in the germline V gene (reference sequence). This CDR3 region has 13 residues. V was pared by 5 bases and J by 0 bases, with 7 bases between.

Source material: CD4+ T cells from blood, cultured in vitro. The sequence derives from a human donor in good health. The chain links TRBV7-9 to TRBJ1-1; D unresolved. Here the CDR3 reads CASSDQVNTEAFF. The CDR3 bases are TGTGCCAGCAGCGACCAGGTGAACACTGAAGCTTTCTTT. Full variable domain (missing parts from reference TRBV7-9 and TRBJ1-1): DTGVSQNPRHKITKRGQNVTFRCDPISEHNRLYWYRQTLGQGPEFLTYFQNEAQLEKSRLLSDRFSAERPKGSFSTLEIQRTEQGDSAMYLCASSDQVNTEAFFGQGTRLTVV.